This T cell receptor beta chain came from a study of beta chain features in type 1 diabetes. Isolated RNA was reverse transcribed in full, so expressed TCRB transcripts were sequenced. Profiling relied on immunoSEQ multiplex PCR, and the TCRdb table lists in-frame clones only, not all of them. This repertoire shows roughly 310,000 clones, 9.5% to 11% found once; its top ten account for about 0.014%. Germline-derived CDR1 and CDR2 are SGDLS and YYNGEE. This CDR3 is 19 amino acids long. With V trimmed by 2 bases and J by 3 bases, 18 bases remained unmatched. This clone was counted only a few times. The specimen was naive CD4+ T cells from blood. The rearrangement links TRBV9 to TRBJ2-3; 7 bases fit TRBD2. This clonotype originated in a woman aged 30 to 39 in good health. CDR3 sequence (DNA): TGTGCCAGCAGCGTGGTAGGACGTGGTACTAGCGACCAGACAGATACGCAGTATTTT. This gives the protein CASSVVGRGTSDQTDTQYF. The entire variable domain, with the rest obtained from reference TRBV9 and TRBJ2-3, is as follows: DSGVTQTPKHLITATGQRVTLRCSPRSGDLSVYWYQQSLDQGLQFLIQYYNGEERAKGNILERFSAQQFPDLHSELNLSSLELGDSALYFCASSVVGRGTSDQTDTQYFGPGTRLTVL.